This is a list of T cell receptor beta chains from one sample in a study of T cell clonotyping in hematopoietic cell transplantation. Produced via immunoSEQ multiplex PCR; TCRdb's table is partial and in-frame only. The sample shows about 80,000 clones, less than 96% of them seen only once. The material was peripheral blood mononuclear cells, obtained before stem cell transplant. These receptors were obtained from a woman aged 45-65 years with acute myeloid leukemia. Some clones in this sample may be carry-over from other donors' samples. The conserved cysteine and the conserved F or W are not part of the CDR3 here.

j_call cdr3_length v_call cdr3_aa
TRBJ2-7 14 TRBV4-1 ASSQDRLAGTYEQY
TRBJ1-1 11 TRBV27 ASRPRVYAEAF
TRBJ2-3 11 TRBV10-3 ATGQELTDTQY
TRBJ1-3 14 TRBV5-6 ASSHPDWYSGNTIY
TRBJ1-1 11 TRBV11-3 ASSFHTNTEAF
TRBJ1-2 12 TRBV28 ASSLWGDSYGYT
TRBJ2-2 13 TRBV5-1 ASSWDRVGSGELF
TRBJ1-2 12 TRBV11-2 ASSPERASYGYT
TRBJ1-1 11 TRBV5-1 ASSLVVGSEAF
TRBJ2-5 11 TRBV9 ASSVRAGETQY
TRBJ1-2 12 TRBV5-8 ASSLAGRTLGYT
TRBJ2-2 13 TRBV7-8 ASSLGGANTGELF
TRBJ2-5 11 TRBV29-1 SVQGQGAPGQY
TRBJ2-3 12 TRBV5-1 ASSLQDRADTQY
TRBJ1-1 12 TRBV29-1 SVRTGEWYTEAF
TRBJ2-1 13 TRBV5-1 ASSVSGRRFDEQF
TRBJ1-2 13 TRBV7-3 ASSASGTGRNGYT
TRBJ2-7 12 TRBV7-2 ASSSLAGTYEQY
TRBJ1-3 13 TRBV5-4 ASSFWTDSGNTIY
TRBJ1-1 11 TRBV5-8 ASSLAGDTEAF
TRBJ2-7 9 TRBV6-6 ASSTVYEQY
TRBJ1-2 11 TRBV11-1 ASSFSGNYGYT
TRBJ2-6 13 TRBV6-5 ASQTPSSGANVLT
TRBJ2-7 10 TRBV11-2 ASSQRQDEQY
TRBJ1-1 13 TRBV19 ASSTPGQANTEAF
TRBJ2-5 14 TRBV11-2 ASSFTGTGVRETQY
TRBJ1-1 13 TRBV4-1 ASSQDGTGFAGAF
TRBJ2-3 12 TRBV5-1 ASSVGVTTDTQY
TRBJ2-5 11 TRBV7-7 ASSLWGQETQY
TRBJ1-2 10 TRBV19 ASKPTNYGYT
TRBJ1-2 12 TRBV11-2 ASSIQQGSYGYT
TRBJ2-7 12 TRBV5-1 ASSLTSGGGEQY
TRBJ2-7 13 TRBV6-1 ASSESQGHSYEQY
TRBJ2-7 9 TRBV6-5 ASSTGFEQY
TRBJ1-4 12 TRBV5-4 ASTPVRLNEKLF
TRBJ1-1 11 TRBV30 AWSRLGLSKAF
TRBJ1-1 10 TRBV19 ASSTRGTEAF
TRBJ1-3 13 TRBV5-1 ASSSAGTGGNTIY
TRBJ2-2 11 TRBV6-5 ASRGLNTGELF
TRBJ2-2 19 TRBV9 ASSVVGLAGSRDKNTGELF
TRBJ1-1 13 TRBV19 ASSMDRDMNTEAF
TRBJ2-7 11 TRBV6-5 ASRSGSGYEQY
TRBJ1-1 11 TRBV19 ASSVKGGTEAF
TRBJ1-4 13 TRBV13 ASRPAWPSNEKLF
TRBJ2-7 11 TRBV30 AWSRGPAYEQY
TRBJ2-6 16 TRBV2 ASRGTGGNRFGANVLT
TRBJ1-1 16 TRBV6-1 ASSERLGQGTRYTEAF
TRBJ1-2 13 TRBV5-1 ASSLRGETNYGYT
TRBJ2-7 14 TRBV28 ASSRGGGGQTYEQY
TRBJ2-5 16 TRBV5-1 ASRAGTSGRAGVETQY
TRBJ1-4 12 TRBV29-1 SVADLGTNEKLF
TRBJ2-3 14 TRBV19 ASSMGGRSFTDTQY
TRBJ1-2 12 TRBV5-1 ASSTGQTNYGYT